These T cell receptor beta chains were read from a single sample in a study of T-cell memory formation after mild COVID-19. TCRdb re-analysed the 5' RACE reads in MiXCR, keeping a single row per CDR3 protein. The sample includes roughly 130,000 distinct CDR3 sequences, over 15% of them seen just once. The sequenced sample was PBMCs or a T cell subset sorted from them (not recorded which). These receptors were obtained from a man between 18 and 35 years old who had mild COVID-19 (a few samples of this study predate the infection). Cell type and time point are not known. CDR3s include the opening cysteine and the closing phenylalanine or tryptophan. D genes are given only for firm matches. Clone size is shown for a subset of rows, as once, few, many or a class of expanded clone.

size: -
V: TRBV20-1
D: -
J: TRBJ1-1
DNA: TGCAGTGCGAGGACGGGGGGGGACACTGAAGCTTTCTTT
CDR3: CSARTGGDTEAFF

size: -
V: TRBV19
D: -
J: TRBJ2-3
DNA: TGTGCCAGTAGTGGGTGGAGCGTGGGCGCAGATACGCAGTATTTT
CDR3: CASSGWSVGADTQYF

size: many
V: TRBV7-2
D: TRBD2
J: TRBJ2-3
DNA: TGTGCCAGCAGCCTAGCGGGGTCAGATACGCAGTATTTT
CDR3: CASSLAGSDTQYF

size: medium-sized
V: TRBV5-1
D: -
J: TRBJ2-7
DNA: TGCGCCAGCAGCCGGGGCGAGAACGAGCAGTACTTC
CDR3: CASSRGENEQYF

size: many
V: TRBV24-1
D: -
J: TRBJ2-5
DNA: TGTGCCACCAGTGATTCGCGTACCGGCGGCCAAGAGACCCAGTACTTC
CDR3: CATSDSRTGGQETQYF

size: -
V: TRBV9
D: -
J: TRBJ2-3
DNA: TGTGCCAGCAGCGTAGGAATAGCCGCAGATACGCAGTATTTT
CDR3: CASSVGIAADTQYF

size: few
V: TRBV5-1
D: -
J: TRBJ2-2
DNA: TGCGCCAGCAGCTTGGACGGCTGGTATAACGGGGAGCTGTTTTTT
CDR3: CASSLDGWYNGELFF

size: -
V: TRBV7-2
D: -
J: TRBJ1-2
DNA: TGTGCCAGCAGCTTAGCCAGATATGGCTACACCTTC
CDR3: CASSLARYGYTF

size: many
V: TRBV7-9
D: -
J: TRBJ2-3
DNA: TGTGCCAGCAGCAACCGACGGGCAGCGGCAGATACGCAGTATTTT
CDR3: CASSNRRAAADTQYF

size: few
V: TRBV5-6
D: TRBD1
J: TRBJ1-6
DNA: TGTGCCAGCAGCCCGGACGGCGGGACAGCCAATTCACCCCTCCACTTT
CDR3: CASSPDGGTANSPLHF

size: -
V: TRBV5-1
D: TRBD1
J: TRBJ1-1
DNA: TGCGCCACGTCGGACAGGGTGGGTGCTGAAGCTTTCTTT
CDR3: CATSDRVGAEAFF

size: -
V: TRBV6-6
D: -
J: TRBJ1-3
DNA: TGTGCCAGCAGTGACCCGGGTCAGGTTTCTGGAAACACCATATATTTT
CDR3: CASSDPGQVSGNTIYF

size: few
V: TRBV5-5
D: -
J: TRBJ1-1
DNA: TGTGCCAGCAGCATGCTGGGGCGGACTGAAGCTTTCTTT
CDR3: CASSMLGRTEAFF

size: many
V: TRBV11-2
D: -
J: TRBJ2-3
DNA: TGTGCCAGCAGCCAGGGGGAGGGGGATACGCAGTATTTT
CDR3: CASSQGEGDTQYF

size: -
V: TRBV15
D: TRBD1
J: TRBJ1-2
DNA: TGTGCCACCGGGAGGCGGACAGGGGGCGCGTTTGGCTACACCTTC
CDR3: CATGRRTGGAFGYTF

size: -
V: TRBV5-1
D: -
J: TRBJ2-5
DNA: TGCGCCAGCAGCTTGGCCATGGCCGCACAAGAGACCCAGTACTTC
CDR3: CASSLAMAAQETQYF

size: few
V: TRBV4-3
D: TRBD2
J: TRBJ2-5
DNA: TGCGCCAGCAGCCAAGATCCCCTGACTAGCGGGGGAAGGGAGACCCAGTACTTC
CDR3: CASSQDPLTSGGRETQYF

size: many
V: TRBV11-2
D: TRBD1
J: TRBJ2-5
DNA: TGTGCCAGCAGCCCCTCGGGACAGGGGCTATCTAAAGAGACCCAGTACTTC
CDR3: CASSPSGQGLSKETQYF

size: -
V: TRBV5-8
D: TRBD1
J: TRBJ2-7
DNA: TGTGCCAGCAGCTTGGTCGTCGGGACAGTGTACGAGCAGTACTTC
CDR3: CASSLVVGTVYEQYF

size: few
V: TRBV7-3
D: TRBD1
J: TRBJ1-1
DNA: TGTGCCAGCAGCTCAACAGGGGGCGGTAACACTGAAGCTTTCTTT
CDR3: CASSSTGGGNTEAFF

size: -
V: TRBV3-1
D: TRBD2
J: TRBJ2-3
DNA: TGTGCCAGCACCGGACGGGAGGGGGATACGCAGTATTTT
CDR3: CASTGREGDTQYF

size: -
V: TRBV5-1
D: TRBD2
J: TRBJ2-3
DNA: TGCGCCAGCAGCTTGGCCGCTAGCGGGGGGGCCACCGATACGCAGTATTTT
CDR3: CASSLAASGGATDTQYF

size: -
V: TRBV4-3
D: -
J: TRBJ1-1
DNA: TGCGCCAGCAGATATCAGGGCTCGAGCACTGAAGCTTTCTTT
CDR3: CASRYQGSSTEAFF

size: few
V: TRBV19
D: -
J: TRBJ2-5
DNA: TGTGCCAGTAGTGCCCACCGCGGGACTCCGTACTTC
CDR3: CASSAHRGTPYF

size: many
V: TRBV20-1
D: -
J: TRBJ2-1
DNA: TGCAGTGCGGTACCTCCCCGGGGGGCGGTGGATGAGCAGTTCTTC
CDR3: CSAVPPRGAVDEQFF

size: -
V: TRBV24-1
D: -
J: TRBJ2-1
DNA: TGTGCCACCAGTGGGGGGACGAGCTCCTACAATGAGCAGTTCTTC
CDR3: CATSGGTSSYNEQFF

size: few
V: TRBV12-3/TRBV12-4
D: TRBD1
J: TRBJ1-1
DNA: TGTGCCAGCAGGATGACAGGGGGAGTTACTGAAGCTTTCTTT
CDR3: CASRMTGGVTEAFF

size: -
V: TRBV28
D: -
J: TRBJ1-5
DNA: TGTGCCAGCAGCCCCGGGTCGAGAGTGGGCAATCAGCCCCAGCATTTT
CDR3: CASSPGSRVGNQPQHF

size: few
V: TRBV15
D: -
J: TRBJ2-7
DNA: TGTGCCACCAGCAGAGATTTGAGCTACGAGCAGTACTTC
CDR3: CATSRDLSYEQYF

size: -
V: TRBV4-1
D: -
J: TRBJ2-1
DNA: TGCGCCAGCAGCCGAAGTGGCCGGGGCGATGAGCAGTTCTTC
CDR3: CASSRSGRGDEQFF

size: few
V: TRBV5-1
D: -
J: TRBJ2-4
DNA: TGCGCCAGCAGCTCGTTGGTAGGAAGGAAAAACATTCAGTACTTC
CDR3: CASSSLVGRKNIQYF

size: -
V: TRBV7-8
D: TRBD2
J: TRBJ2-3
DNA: TGTGCCAGCAGCTTAGGGCCGGGACTAGGCACAGATACGCAGTATTTT
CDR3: CASSLGPGLGTDTQYF

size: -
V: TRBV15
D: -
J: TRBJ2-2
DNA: TGTGCCACCAGCAGAGACCATTTCACCGGGGAGCTGTTTTTT
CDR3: CATSRDHFTGELFF

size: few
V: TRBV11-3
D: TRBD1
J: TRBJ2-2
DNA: TGTGCCAGCAGCCTAGGCCCACAGGGGGCGACCGGGGAGCTGTTTTTT
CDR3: CASSLGPQGATGELFF

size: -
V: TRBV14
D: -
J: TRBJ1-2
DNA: TGTGCCAGCAGCGAGAACGGGGTATATGGCTACACCTTC
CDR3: CASSENGVYGYTF

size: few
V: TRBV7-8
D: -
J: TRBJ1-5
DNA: TGTGCCAGCAGCTCACTTGTAACTAGCAATCAGCCCCAGCATTTT
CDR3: CASSSLVTSNQPQHF

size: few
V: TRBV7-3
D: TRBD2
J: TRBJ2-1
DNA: TGTGCCAGCAGCCTATTAGCGGGGAGCTCCTACAATGAGCAGTTCTTC
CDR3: CASSLLAGSSYNEQFF

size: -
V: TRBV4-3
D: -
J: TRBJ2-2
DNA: TGCGCCAGCAGCCCAGGAGGGGGCCTGTTCACCGGGGAGCTGTTTTTT
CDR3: CASSPGGGLFTGELFF

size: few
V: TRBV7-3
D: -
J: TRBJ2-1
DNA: TGTGCCAGCAGCTTATCTGGCGGCTCGGTCTACAATGAGCAGTTCTTC
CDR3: CASSLSGGSVYNEQFF

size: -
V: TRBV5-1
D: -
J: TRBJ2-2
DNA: TGCGCCAGCAGCTTGGGAAATACTAACACCGGGGAGCTGTTTTTT
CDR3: CASSLGNTNTGELFF

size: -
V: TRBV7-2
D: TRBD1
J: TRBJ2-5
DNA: TGTGCCAGCAGCCGGGGGGACAGGGCGCCGGAGACCCAGTACTTC
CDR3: CASSRGDRAPETQYF

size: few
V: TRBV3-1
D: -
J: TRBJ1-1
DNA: TGTGCCAGCAGCCATTCCGTCACTGAAGCTTTCTTT
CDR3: CASSHSVTEAFF

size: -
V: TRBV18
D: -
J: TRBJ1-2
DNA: TGTGCCAGCTCACCCGACCAGGGTTACTATGGCTACACCTTC
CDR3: CASSPDQGYYGYTF

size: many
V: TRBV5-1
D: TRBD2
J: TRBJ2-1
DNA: TGCGCCAGCAGCAGCAGCGGGGGGGTGGTCGATGAGCAGTTCTTC
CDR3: CASSSSGGVVDEQFF

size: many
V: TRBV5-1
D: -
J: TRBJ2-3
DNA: TGCGCCAGCAGCTCGGGACTCGCGTCTAGGGATACGCAGTATTTT
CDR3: CASSSGLASRDTQYF

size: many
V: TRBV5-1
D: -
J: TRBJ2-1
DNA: TGCGCCAGCAGCTCTCAAGGAACAAACAATGAGCAGTTCTTC
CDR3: CASSSQGTNNEQFF

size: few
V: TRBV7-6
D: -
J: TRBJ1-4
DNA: TGTGCCAGCAGTGCCGGACGGATGAATGAAAAACTGTTTTTT
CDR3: CASSAGRMNEKLFF

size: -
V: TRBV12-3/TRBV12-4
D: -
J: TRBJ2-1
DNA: TGTGCCAGCAGTCCCCGGGGGACGGGGTACAATGAGCAGTTCTTC
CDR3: CASSPRGTGYNEQFF

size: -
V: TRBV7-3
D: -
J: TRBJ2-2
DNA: TGTGCCAGCAGCTTACCTCTCGGAGGGAATAGAGACACCGGGGAGCTGTTTTTT
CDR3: CASSLPLGGNRDTGELFF

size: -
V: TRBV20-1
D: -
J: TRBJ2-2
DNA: TGCAGTGCTAGAGATCTCTCGGGCGGGGAGCTGTTTTTT
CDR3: CSARDLSGGELFF

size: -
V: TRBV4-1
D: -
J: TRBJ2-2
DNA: TGCGCCAGCAGCCAAGAGGTCGACGGGGAGCTGTTTTTT
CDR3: CASSQEVDGELFF